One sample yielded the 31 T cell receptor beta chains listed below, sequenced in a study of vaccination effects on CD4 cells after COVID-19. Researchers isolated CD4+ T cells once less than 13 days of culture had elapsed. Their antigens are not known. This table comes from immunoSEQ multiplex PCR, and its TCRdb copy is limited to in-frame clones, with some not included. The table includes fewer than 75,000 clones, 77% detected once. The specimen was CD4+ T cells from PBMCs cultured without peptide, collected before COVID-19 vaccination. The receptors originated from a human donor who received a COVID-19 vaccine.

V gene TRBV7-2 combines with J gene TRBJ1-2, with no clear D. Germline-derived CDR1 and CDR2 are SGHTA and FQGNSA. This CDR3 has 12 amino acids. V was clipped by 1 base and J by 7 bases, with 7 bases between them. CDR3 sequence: CASSLDWGGYTF. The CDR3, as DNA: TGTGCCAGCAGCTTAGATTGGGGTGGCTACACCTTC.

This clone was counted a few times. The CDR3 sequence is CASSKDRGSLYEQYV. The CDR3 coding sequence is TGTGCCAGCAGCAAGGACAGGGGCAGCCTCTACGAGCAGTACGTC. The chain recombines TRBV7-9 with TRBJ2-7, with 9 positions matching TRBD1. This CDR3 has 15 residues. Unmatched junction bases numbered 8, after V lost 5 bases and J lost 3 bases. From germline, CDR1 is SEHNR and CDR2 FQNEAQ (reference sequence).

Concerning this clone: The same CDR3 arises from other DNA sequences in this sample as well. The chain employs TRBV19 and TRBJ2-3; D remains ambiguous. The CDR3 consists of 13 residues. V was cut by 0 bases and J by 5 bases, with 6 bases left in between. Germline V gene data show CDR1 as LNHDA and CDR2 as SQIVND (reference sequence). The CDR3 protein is CASSIDRGDTQYF. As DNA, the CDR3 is TGTGCCAGTAGTATAGATCGAGGAGATACGCAGTATTTT.

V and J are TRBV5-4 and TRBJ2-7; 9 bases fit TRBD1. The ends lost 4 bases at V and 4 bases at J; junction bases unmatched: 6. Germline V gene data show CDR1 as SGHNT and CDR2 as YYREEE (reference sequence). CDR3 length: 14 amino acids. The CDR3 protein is CASSPGQGIYEQYV. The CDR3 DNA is TGTGCCAGCAGCCCTGGACAGGGGATTTACGAGCAGTACGTC.

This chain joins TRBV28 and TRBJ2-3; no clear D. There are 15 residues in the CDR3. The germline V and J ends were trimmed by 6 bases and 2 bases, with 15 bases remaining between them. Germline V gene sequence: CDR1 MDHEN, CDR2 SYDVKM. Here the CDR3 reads CASSLPWTLTDTQYF. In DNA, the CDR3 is TGTGCCAGCAGCCTACCTTGGACCCTCACAGATACGCAGTATTTT.

CDR3 sequence: CSVARADEKLFF. DNA for the CDR3: TGCAGCGTTGCCAGGGCAGATGAAAAACTGTTTTTT. V usage is TRBV29-1 and J usage is TRBJ1-4; D might be TRBD1 (5 bases). Germline V CDR1 and CDR2: SQVTM, ANQGSEA. The CDR3 totals 12 residues. Trimming cost V 4 bases and J 6 bases, with 9 bases left between them.

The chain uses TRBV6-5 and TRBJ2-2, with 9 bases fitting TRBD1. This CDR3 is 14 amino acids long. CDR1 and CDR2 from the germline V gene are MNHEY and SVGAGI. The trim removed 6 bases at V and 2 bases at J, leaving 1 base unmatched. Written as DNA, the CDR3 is TGTGCCAGCAGGGACAGGGGAAACACCGGGGAGCTGTTTTTT. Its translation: CASRDRGNTGELFF.

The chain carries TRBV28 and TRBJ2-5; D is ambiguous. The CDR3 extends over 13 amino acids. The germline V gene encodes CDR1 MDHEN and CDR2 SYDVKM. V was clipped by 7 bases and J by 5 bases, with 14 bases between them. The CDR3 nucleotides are TGTGCCAGCAAGTTGGCCATTCGGGAGACCCAGTACTTC. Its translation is CASKLAIRETQYF.

Written as DNA, the CDR3 is TGCGCCACCTCAAGGGAGGGAAGGCAGCCCCAGCATTTT. Translating it yields CATSREGRQPQHF. This chain uses TRBV10-2 with TRBJ1-5; D is unresolved. The germline V and J ends were trimmed by 10 bases and 7 bases, with 17 bases remaining between them. Germline assignment: CDR1 WSHSY and CDR2 SAAADI. CDR3 length: 13 residues.

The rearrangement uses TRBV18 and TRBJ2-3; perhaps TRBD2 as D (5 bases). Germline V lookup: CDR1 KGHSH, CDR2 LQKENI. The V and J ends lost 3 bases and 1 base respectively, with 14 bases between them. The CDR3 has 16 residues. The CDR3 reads CASSPNGIQGTDTQYF. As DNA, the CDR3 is TGTGCCAGCTCACCTAACGGGATTCAGGGCACAGATACGCAGTATTTT.

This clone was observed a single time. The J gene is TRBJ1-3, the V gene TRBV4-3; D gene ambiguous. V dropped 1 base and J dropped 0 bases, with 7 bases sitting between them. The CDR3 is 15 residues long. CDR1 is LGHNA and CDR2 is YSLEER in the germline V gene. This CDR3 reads CASSQVFNSGNTIYF. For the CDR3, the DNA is TGCGCCAGCAGCCAAGTGTTCAACTCTGGAAACACCATATATTTT.

The DNA of the CDR3 is TGTGCCAGTAGGCCCCGGGACACCAACCAAGAGACCCAGTACTTC. Its protein product is CASRPRDTNQETQYF. V usage is TRBV19 and J usage is TRBJ2-5; TRBD1 might be the D (6 bases). The V end lost 6 bases, the J end lost 0 bases, and 14 bases lay between the germline ends. The CDR3 contains 15 residues. Looked up from germline, CDR1 is LNHDA and CDR2 is SQIVND (reference sequence).

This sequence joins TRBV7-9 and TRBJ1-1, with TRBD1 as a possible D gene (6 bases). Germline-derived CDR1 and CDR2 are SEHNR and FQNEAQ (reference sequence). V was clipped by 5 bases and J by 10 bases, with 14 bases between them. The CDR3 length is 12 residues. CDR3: CASSETGFAAFF. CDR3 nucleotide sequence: TGTGCCAGCAGCGAAACAGGGTTCGCAGCTTTCTTT.

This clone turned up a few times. The DNA for the CDR3 is TGTGCCAGCAGCCAAGGTAGCGGGGGGGCGAACGGGGAGCTGTTTTTT. Amino acid sequence: CASSQGSGGANGELFF. The gene calls are TRBV4-2 and TRBJ2-2, with 11 bases lining up with TRBD2. The CDR3 has 16 amino acids. V lost 1 base to trimming and J lost 7 bases; unmatched junction nucleotides: 5. CDR1 and CDR2 from the germline V gene are LGHNA and YNFKEQ.

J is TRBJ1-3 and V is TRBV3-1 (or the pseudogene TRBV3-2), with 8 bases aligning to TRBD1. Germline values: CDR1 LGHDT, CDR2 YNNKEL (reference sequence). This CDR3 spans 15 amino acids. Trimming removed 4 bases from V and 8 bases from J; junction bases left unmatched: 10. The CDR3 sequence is CASSPMDRVGDTIYF. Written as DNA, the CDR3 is TGTGCCAGCAGCCCTATGGACAGGGTAGGGGACACCATATATTTT.

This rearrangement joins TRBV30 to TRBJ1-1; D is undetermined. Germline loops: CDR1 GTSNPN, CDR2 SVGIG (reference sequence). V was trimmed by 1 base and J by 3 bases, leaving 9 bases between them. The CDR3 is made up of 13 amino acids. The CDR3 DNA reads TGTGCCTGGAGTGGGGATTTGGACACTGAAGCTTTCTTT. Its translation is CAWSGDLDTEAFF. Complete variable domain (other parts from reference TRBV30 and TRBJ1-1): SQTIHQWPATLVQPVGSPLSLECTVEGTSNPNLYWYRQAAGRGLQLLFYSVGIGQISSEVPQNLSASRPQDRQFILSSKKLLLSDSGFYLCAWSGDLDTEAFFGQGTRLTVV.

CDR3 sequence: CASQLDRLSTDTQYF. Here the CDR3 DNA reads TGTGCCAGCCAACTAGATCGCCTTAGCACAGATACGCAGTATTTT. The gene calls are TRBV2 and TRBJ2-3, with D possibly matching TRBD2 (5 bases). Germline V lookup: CDR1 SNHLY, CDR2 FYNNEI. The V and J ends lost 8 bases and 0 bases respectively, with 15 bases between them. The CDR3 runs to 15 residues.

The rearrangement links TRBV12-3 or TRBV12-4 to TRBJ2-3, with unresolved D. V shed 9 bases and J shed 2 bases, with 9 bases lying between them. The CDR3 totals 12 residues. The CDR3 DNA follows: TGTGCCAGTGGACGGATCACAGATACGCAGTATTTT. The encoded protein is CASGRITDTQYF.

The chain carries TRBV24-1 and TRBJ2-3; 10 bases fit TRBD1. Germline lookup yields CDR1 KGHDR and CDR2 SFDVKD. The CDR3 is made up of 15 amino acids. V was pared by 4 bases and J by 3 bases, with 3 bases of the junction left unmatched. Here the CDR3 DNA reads TGTGCCACCAGTGACCGGGACAGGGGAACAGATACGCAGTATTTT. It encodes CATSDRDRGTDTQYF.

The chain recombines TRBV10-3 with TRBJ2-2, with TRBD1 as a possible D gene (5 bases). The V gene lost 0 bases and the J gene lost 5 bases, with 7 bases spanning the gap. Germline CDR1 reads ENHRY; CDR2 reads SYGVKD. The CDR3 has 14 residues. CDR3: CAISESGDTGELFF. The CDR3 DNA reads TGTGCCATCAGTGAGTCAGGGGATACCGGGGAGCTGTTTTTT.

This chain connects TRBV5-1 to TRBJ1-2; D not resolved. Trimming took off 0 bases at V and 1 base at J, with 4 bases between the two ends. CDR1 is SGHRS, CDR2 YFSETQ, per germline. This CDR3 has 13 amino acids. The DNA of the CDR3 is TGCGCCAGCAGCTTGGGACTTAACTATGGCTACACCTTC. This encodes CASSLGLNYGYTF.

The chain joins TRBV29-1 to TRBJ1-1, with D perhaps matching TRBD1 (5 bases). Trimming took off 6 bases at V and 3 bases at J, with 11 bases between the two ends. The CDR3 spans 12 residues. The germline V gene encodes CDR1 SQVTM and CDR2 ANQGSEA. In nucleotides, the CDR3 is TGCAGCGTGGTGACAGCCTACACTGAAGCTTTCTTT. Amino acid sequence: CSVVTAYTEAFF.

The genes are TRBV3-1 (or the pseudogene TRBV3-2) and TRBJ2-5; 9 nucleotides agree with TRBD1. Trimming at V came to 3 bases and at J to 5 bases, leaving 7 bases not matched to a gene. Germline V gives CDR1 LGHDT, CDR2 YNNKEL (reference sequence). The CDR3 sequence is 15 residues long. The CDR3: CASSHGTGLWETQYF. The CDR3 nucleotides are TGTGCCAGCAGCCACGGGACAGGGCTGTGGGAGACCCAGTACTTC.

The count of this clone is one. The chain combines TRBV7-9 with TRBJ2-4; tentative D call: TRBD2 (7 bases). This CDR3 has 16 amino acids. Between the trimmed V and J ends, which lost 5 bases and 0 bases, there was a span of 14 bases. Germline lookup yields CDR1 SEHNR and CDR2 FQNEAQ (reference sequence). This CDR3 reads CASSKGGGLAKNIQYF. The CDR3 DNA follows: TGTGCCAGCAGCAAAGGGGGGGGTTTAGCCAAAAACATTCAGTACTTC.

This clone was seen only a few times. In nucleotides, the CDR3 is TGTGCCAGCAGCTTAGATATGGAGTCCGAGCAGTACGTC. Translating gives CASSLDMESEQYV. V and J are TRBV11-2 and TRBJ2-7; D not resolved. With 0 bases removed from V and 6 bases from J, the gap between germline ends came to 9 bases. Germline lookup yields CDR1 SGHAT and CDR2 FQNNGV. This CDR3 has 13 amino acids.

CDR3 DNA: TGTGCCAGCAGGTTGACAGGGTCTAATGAAAAACTGTTTTTT. It encodes CASRLTGSNEKLFF. The rearrangement links TRBV6-5 to TRBJ1-4; 7 bases fit TRBD1. V lost 6 bases, J lost 3 bases, and 4 bases stayed unmatched. The CDR3 is 14 residues long. Germline V gene lookup returns CDR1 MNHEY and CDR2 SVGAGI.

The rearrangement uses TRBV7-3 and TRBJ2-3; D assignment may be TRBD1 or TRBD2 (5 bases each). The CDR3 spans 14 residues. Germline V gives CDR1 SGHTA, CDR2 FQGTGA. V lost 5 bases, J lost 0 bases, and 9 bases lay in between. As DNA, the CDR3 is TGTGCCAGCAGCCGGGACCTTAGCACAGATACGCAGTATTTT. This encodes CASSRDLSTDTQYF.

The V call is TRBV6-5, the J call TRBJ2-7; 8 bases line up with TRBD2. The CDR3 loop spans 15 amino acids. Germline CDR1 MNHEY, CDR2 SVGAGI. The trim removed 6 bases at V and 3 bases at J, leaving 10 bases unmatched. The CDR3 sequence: CASSHSGRGDYEQYV. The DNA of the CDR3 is TGTGCCAGCAGCCATTCCGGGAGGGGGGACTACGAGCAGTACGTC.

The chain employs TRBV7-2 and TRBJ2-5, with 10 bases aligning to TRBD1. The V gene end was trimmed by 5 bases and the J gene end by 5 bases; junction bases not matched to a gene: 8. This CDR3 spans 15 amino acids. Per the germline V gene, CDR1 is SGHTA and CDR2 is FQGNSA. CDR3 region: CASSAQGTGVETQYF. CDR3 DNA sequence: TGTGCCAGCAGCGCCCAAGGGACAGGGGTGGAGACCCAGTACTTC.

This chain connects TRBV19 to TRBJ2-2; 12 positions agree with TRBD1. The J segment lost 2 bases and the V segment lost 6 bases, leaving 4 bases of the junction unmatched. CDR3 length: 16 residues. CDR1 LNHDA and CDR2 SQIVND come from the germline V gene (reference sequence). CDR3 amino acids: CASRPGQGANTGELFF. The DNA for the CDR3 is TGTGCCAGTAGACCGGGACAGGGGGCCAACACCGGGGAGCTGTTTTTT.

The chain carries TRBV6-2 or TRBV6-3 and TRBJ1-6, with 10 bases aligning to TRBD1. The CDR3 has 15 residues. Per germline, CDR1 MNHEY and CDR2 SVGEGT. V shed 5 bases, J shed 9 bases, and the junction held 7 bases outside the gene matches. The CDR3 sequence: CASSRSGTGVSPLHF. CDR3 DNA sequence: TGTGCCAGCAGTCGCTCCGGGACAGGGGTTTCACCCCTCCACTTT.